This T cell receptor (beta chain) was observed in a study of blood T cell repertoires in COVID-19. At the level of the study: Donors in the United States, Italy and Spain gave samples during acute or convalescent COVID-19. PBMCs, B-cell-depleted T cells, or T cells provided the cDNA or gDNA that made up the material.

Germline CDR1 is LGHNA and CDR2 is YSLEER. CDR3 size: 16 residues. On this clone itself: A junction end diverges from the germline sequence, so it may reflect a read error.

In the original workflow: Amplification from reference gene primers served as the basis for estimated nucleated cell counts. Produced via immunoSEQ multiplex PCR; TCRdb's table is partial and in-frame only. The DNA gave D and trimming, while V, J and clone size come from that table. In the table there are approximately 70,000 clones, approximately 90% of which are singletons. Seattle cases were enrolled at active infection and followed longitudinally. The receptor was derived from a man aged 50 or older with COVID-19, enrolled during active disease. Sequenced: peripheral blood. V gene TRBV4-3 combines with J gene TRBJ1-1, with D maybe TRBD1 (6 bases). This CDR3 reads CASSKDLRTENTEAFF. The CDR3 coding sequence is TGCGCCAGCAGCAAAGATCTGAGGACAGAGAACACTGAAGCTTTCTTT.